The next 20 T cell receptor beta chains were all read from a single sample in a study of blood T cell repertoires in COVID-19 (dated by TCRdb to 2020 to 2021). The library was built by means of the immunoSEQ multiplex PCR assay. Drawn from immuneACCESS, this table holds only the in-frame rearrangements with V and J called that TCRdb kept. Clones are partly lost; checked studies trace under half to an unresolved V gene and leave the rest unexplained. The sample yields about 140,000 clones; 81% were counted once. Around 8% of the sample goes to the ten largest clones. Source material: peripheral blood. The receptor set was obtained from a woman in her sixties or seventies with active or convalescent COVID-19.

This clone was detected once. The gene calls are TRBV4-3 and TRBJ2-6; 7 bases map to TRBD2. The CDR3 runs 16 residues. After removal of 1 base from V and 0 bases from J, the junction contained 0 bases not matched to a gene. In germline, CDR1 is LGHNA, CDR2 YSLEER. The CDR3, as DNA: TGCGCCAGCAGCCAAGCGGGGGGCTCTGGGGCCAACGTCCTGACTTTC. Its translation: CASSQAGGSGANVLTF.

The CDR3: CASSNPGLAGLQTGELFF. CDR3 DNA: TGTGCCAGTAGTAATCCCGGACTAGCGGGACTTCAGACCGGGGAGCTGTTTTTT. This rearrangement joins TRBV19 to TRBJ2-2, with TRBD2 matching over 12 bases. Germline lookup yields CDR1 LNHDA and CDR2 SQIVND (reference sequence). CDR3 length: 18 amino acids. The V segment lost 4 bases and the J segment 5 bases; nucleotides outside the gene matches: 11.

The CDR3 coding sequence is TGTGCCAGCAGTCCCGGACGCTCCCAGGGAGATACGCAGTATTTT. Amino acid sequence: CASSPGRSQGDTQYF. The rearrangement joins TRBV28 to TRBJ2-3; tentative D call: TRBD1 (5 bases). Germline values: CDR1 MDHEN, CDR2 SYDVKM. Trimming removed 5 bases at V and 5 bases at J, with 17 bases between. The CDR3 consists of 15 residues.

This clone was detected only a few times. The chain recombines TRBV7-2 with TRBJ1-3; 7 positions match TRBD1. The CDR3 consists of 17 residues. With 2 bases clipped from V and 3 bases from J, the junction kept 10 bases outside the gene matches. Germline lookup yields CDR1 SGHTA and CDR2 FQGNSA. The CDR3 bases are TGTGCCAGCAGCTTAAAGAGAACAGGGGTGGGTGGAAACACCATATATTTT. Translated: CASSLKRTGVGGNTIYF.

The chain combines TRBV27 with TRBJ2-6, with D possibly TRBD2 on 5 matching bases. The ends were cut back, 3 bases at V and 0 bases at J, with 12 bases in the middle. This CDR3 is built from 17 residues. Germline assignment: CDR1 MNHEY and CDR2 SMNVEV (reference sequence). The CDR3 loop is CASSLAGGSSGANVLTF. CDR3 sequence (DNA): TGTGCCAGCAGTTTGGCGGGTGGATCCTCTGGGGCCAACGTCCTGACTTTC.

The V call is TRBV4-1, the J call TRBJ1-1; D is undetermined. The CDR3 extends over 15 amino acids. Germline V lookup: CDR1 MGHRA, CDR2 YSYEKL. The V and J ends lost 4 bases and 5 bases respectively, with 17 bases between them. The chain's CDR3 is CASSLTLMGSTEAFF. The CDR3 region has the DNA TGCGCCAGCAGCCTCACATTAATGGGCAGTACTGAAGCTTTCTTT.

V and J are TRBV24-1 and TRBJ1-2; no firm D call. V gave up 4 bases and J gave up 2 bases, with 10 bases separating them. Germline CDR1 reads KGHDR; CDR2 reads SFDVKD. The CDR3 sequence is 14 residues long. Here the CDR3 DNA reads TGTGCCACCAGTGACTCAACGGGGAACTATGGCTACACCTTC. Translation gives CATSDSTGNYGYTF.

The rearrangement uses TRBV28 and TRBJ2-3, with D possibly TRBD1 on 5 matching bases. The V end was cut by 7 bases, the J end by 2 bases, with 19 bases between. Germline V CDR1 and CDR2: MDHEN, SYDVKM. This CDR3 is built from 16 residues. The CDR3 DNA follows: TGTGCCAGCACCTCGGCGCGAGTCAGGGTCACAGATACGCAGTATTTT. As protein: CASTSARVRVTDTQYF.

The J gene is TRBJ1-5, the V gene TRBV28; a weak D match, TRBD1 (5 bases). With 6 bases removed from V and 4 bases from J, the gap between germline ends came to 16 bases. The CDR3 has 15 residues. Germline loops: CDR1 MDHEN, CDR2 SYDVKM. CDR3 in DNA: TGTGCCAGCAGCCCAGGCGGGACGGAAAATCAGCCCCAGCATTTT. Residues: CASSPGGTENQPQHF.

This chain connects TRBV5-1 to TRBJ1-4; TRBD1 matches at 7 bases. Germline CDR1 is SGHRS and CDR2 is YFSETQ. J gave up 4 bases and V 4 bases, and 7 bases lay outside the gene matches. The CDR3 runs to 15 residues. The CDR3 loop is CASSTGDSFNEKLFF. CDR3 sequence (DNA): TGCGCCAGCAGCACCGGGGACAGTTTTAATGAAAAACTGTTTTTT.

This clone was seen once. V is TRBV29-1 and J is TRBJ2-1; 7 positions agree with TRBD1. Unmatched junction bases numbered 6, after V lost 3 bases and J lost 10 bases. The germline V gene has CDR1 SQVTM and CDR2 ANQGSEA. The length of the CDR3 is 12 residues. CDR3 region: CSVEEGGDEQFF. The CDR3 DNA is TGCAGCGTTGAGGAAGGGGGCGACGAGCAGTTCTTC.

The chain joins TRBV19 to TRBJ2-3; D is unresolved. Deletions cut 1 base from V and 4 bases from J, with 9 bases between. This CDR3 region has 14 residues. Per the germline V gene, CDR1 is LNHDA and CDR2 is SQIVND (reference sequence). The CDR3 DNA reads TGTGCCAGTAGTATAGGGCCTGAGGCAGATACGCAGTATTTT. Translated: CASSIGPEADTQYF. Using reference TRBV19 and TRBJ2-3 for the parts outside the CDR3, the full variable domain is DGGITQSPKYLFRKEGQNVTLSCEQNLNHDAMYWYRQDPGQGLRLIYYSQIVNDFQKGDIAEGYSVSREKKESFPLTVTSAQKNPTAFYLCASSIGPEADTQYFGPGTRLTVL.

This rearrangement joins TRBV7-9 to TRBJ1-6, with D maybe TRBD1 (5 bases). This CDR3 spans 13 amino acids. V was pared by 5 bases and J by 10 bases, with 12 bases between. CDR1 is SEHNR and CDR2 is FQNEAQ in the germline V gene (reference sequence). The CDR3, as DNA: TGTGCCAGCAGCCCTCCGGGGGGATCACCCCTCCACTTT. Translating it yields CASSPPGGSPLHF.

This chain uses TRBV9 with TRBJ1-1; possibly TRBD1 for D (5 bases). Trimming took 3 bases from V and 9 from J, leaving 18 bases between them. The germline CDR1 and CDR2 sequences are SGDLS and YYNGEE. The CDR3 extends over 14 amino acids. The CDR3 reads CASSEGAAALKAFF. In nucleotides, the CDR3 is TGTGCCAGCAGCGAAGGGGCTGCGGCTTTGAAAGCTTTCTTT.

The gene calls are TRBV6-5 and TRBJ1-1; 12 nucleotides line up with TRBD1. This CDR3 has 13 amino acids. Trimming took 6 bases from V and 13 from J; bases not matched to a gene: 9. Germline V gives CDR1 MNHEY, CDR2 SVGAGI. DNA of the CDR3: TGTGCCAGCAGAGGGACAGGGGGCCGGCAGAATTTCTTT. Its translation: CASRGTGGRQNFF.

V gene TRBV10-3 combines with J gene TRBJ1-5; maybe TRBD1 (5 bases). Germline V gives CDR1 ENHRY, CDR2 SYGVKD. CDR3 length: 13 residues. The V end was cut by 2 bases, the J end by 5 bases, with 7 bases between. Here the CDR3 reads CAISEAGYQPQHF. CDR3 DNA: TGTGCCATCAGTGAGGCAGGGTATCAGCCCCAGCATTTT.

The DNA for the CDR3 is TGTGCCAGCAGGGTTGGAGGCGATGAAAAACTGTTTTTT. Protein: CASRVGGDEKLFF. This chain joins TRBV6-5 and TRBJ1-4; the D is unclear. Looked up from germline, CDR1 is MNHEY and CDR2 is SVGAGI. Trimming removed 6 bases at V and 6 bases at J, with 11 bases between. The CDR3 loop spans 13 amino acids.

The V and J genes are TRBV27 and TRBJ1-5; no definite D call. V lost 4 bases, J lost 5 bases, and 12 bases lay in between. This CDR3 region has 14 residues. Per germline, CDR1 MNHEY and CDR2 SMNVEV (reference sequence). CDR3 sequence (DNA): TGTGCCAGCAGTTATTTCGGTCGGGATCAGCCCCAGCATTTT. Its protein is CASSYFGRDQPQHF.

The chain carries TRBV28 and TRBJ1-1, with TRBD1 matching over 9 bases. This CDR3 has 14 amino acids. V was pared by 6 bases and J by 4 bases, with 6 bases of the junction left unmatched. The germline V gene has CDR1 MDHEN and CDR2 SYDVKM. The CDR3 DNA reads as TGTGCCAGCAGAGAACAGGGGGCGGTCACTGAAGCTTTCTTT. This sequence encodes CASREQGAVTEAFF. Drawing the rest from reference TRBV28 and TRBJ1-1, the complete variable domain is DVKVTQSSRYLVKRTGEKVFLECVQDMDHENMFWYRQDPGLGLRLIYFSYDVKMKEKGDIPEGYSVSREKKERFSLILESASTNQTSMYLCASREQGAVTEAFFGQGTRLTVV.

The CDR3 DNA sequence: TGTGCCAGCAGACCTGGGGTAGCGGGAGCCTACGAGCAGTACTTC. Protein product: CASRPGVAGAYEQYF. The genes are TRBV6-5 and TRBJ2-7; 9 bases agree with TRBD2. Germline CDR1 reads MNHEY; CDR2 reads SVGAGI. The junction had 8 bases not matched to a gene; V was cut back by 6 bases and J by 2 bases. This CDR3 is built from 15 residues.